The source of this TCR beta chain is a study of CD8 T cells in Susac syndrome. The V end was cut by 2 bases, the J end by 0 bases, with 17 bases between. Germline V gene lookup returns CDR1 MGHRA and CDR2 YSYEKL. The CDR3 contains 17 residues. CD8+ and CD4+ T cells from blood underwent TCR beta sequencing. While CD8+ and CD4+ T cells were isolated negatively, TEMRA cells were enriched by FACS. With random hexamers, reverse transcription was performed on about 0.5 to 1 ug of RNA. One entry per CDR3 protein, called by TCRdb with MiXCR from the immunoSEQ multiplex PCR reads. The sample holds approximately 190,000 distinct CDR3 sequences; 90% to 96% are singletons and the top ten take roughly 0.093%.

The sample was CD4+ T cells from PBMCs. The chain couples TRBV4-1 to TRBJ2-7; D ambiguous. The receptor's source is a human donor with Susac syndrome. DNA for the CDR3: TGCGCCAGCAGCCAACCCGTCAGTGGCGGAAACTCCTACGAGCAGTACTTC. Translation: CASSQPVSGGNSYEQYF.